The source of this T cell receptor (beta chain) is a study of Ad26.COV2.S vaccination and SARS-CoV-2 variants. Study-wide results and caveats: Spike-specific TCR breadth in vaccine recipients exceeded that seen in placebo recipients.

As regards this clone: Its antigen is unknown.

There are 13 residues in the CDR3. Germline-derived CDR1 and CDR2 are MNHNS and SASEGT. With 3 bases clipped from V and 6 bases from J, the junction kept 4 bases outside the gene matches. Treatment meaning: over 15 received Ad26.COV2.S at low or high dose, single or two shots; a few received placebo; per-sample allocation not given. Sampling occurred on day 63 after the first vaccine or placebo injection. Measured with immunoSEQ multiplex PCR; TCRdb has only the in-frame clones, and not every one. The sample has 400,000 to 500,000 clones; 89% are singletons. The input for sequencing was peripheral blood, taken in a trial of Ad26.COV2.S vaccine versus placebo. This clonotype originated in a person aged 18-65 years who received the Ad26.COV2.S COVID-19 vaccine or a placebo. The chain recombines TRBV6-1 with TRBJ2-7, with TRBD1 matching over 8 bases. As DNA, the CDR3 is TGTGCCAGCAGTGATTCAGGGGGCCCCGAGCAGTACGTC. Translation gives CASSDSGGPEQYV.